One T cell receptor beta chain is described in this entry. This clone's antigen is unknown. No much larger clone exists at a distance of one base, and base qualities are not known. After genomic DNA was extracted with an AllPrep DNA/RNA Kit, the TCRbeta CDR3 regions were amplified using the immunoSEQ hsTCRb Kit. Processing in the source paper ran as follows. Productive rearrangements, defined as in-frame CDR3 nucleotide sequences without stop codons, were analyzed in immunoSEQ Analyzer 3.0. Clonality was calculated from productive entropy normalized to the number of productive rearrangements, and the Morisita index was used to measure overlap between samples. Held by TCRdb, this immuneACCESS table contains in-frame sequences only and omits some clones. Under half of the omission traces to an unresolved V gene where checked; the cause of the rest is unknown. That table furnishes V, J and clone size, whereas the DNA furnished D and trimming. Across this sample there are nearly 450 clones, with 60% seen only once. Roughly nine tenths of the sample is held by the ten biggest clonotypes.

Inclusive of the bounding cysteine and phenylalanine, the CDR3 is 15 residues long. Only the CDR3 region is kept as DNA, spanning 45 bases read in frame from base 1. Trimming removed 4 bases from V and 2 bases from J, leaving 13 bases between the germline ends. The record originates from a study of T cell therapy product for transplant patients (dated by TCRdb to between 2018 and 2021). Looking at the study overall: The wider healthy donor group was composed of approximately 20 individuals (roughly ten male and 9 female) aged roughly 22 to 81 years in Berlin, Germany. To assess clonal composition, the researchers compared the TCRbeta repertoires of CMV-specific T-cell products that were either rapamycin-treated or untreated, with both kinds coming from the same donors. Healthy donors (n = 3) were included in the TCRbeta repertoire analysis of rapamycin-treated and untreated products. A next-generation autologous adoptive antiviral T-cell product was developed for immunosuppressed solid organ transplant patients, with CMV used as the model virus. Expansion media were supplemented with either IL-7 and IL-15 at 9 to 10 ng/ml or IL-2 at 50 to 60 U/ml.

What the study reported, not specific to this receptor: In untreated products the top 10 clones covered around nine tenths of the repertoire, compared with roughly 64% in rapamycin-treated products. Rapamycin-treated products showed a more diverse, less clonal TCRbeta repertoire and contained more distinct clones than untreated products. Paired products from the same donor shared many clones, whereas repertoires from different donors showed no overlap. The authors suggested that increased clonal diversity in Rapa-TCPs may reflect survival of low-frequency clones and preferential expansion of central memory T cells.

This sample label expresses: roughly 20 nM rapamycin added during CMV-specific T-cell product expansion (Rapa-TCP). As used in the paper, the sample's label signifies: CMVpp65/IE-1-reactive T cells enriched by IFNgamma capture and expanded in vitro. PBMCs were stimulated for five to seven hours with overlapping CMV pp65 and IE-1 peptide pools, each applied at approximately 0.51 ug/ml. IFNgamma-producing CMV-stimulated cells were positively selected with the IFNgamma Secretion Assay-Cell Enrichment and Detection Kit (Miltenyi Biotec). Enriched IFNgamma+ cells were cultured with irradiated autologous feeders plus either IL-7/IL-15 or IL-2 for roughly 21 days. To get enough cells for the different cell sorting steps, buffy coats were taken from 3 of the 19 healthy donors. Biocoll density gradient centrifugation was the method used to isolate peripheral blood mononuclear cells. DRK supplied the buffy coats from healthy donors.

The chain joins TRBV6-7 to TRBJ2-3; the D gene is possibly TRBD1, with 5 bases matching. TRBV6-7 is reported as an ORF; its role is uncertain. The origin of this receptor is an adult in good health. Input material: a sorted cell population cultured from PBMCs. The DNA sequence is given as TGTGCCAGCAGTTCGGGCACTGGGGCCACAGATACGCAGTATTTT. This is translated as CASSSGTGATDTQYF.